Following are 19 T cell receptor beta chains from one sample sequenced in a study of beta chain features in type 1 diabetes (dated by TCRdb to 2016 to 2018). Library preparation was by the immunoSEQ multiplex PCR assay. The entire isolated RNA was reverse transcribed using the High Capacity cDNA Reverse Transcription Kit, and thus expressed TCRB transcripts were sequenced. Here the immuneACCESS table is served through TCRdb, limited to in-frame sequences with V and J called. Missing clones are a known gap in these copies; in checked studies unresolved V genes cover under half, and the rest lacks a known reason. The sample has 620,000 or so clones on record, 15% to 19% of them singletons. The ten largest clones represent about 0.086% of the sample. Input material: naive CD4+ T cells from blood. The label giving this sample's cell subset or site can be read as: true naive CD4+ T cells. These receptors were obtained from a young man in good health.

The table lists this clone with many counts. J is TRBJ2-7 and V is TRBV14; unclear D gene. The germline CDR1 and CDR2 sequences are SGHDN and FVKESK. The CDR3 is 17 amino acids. Deletions cut 4 bases from V and 4 bases from J, with 23 bases between. The CDR3 protein is CASSLGWRTPGGYEQYF. DNA for the CDR3: TGTGCCAGCAGCCTTGGCTGGCGAACTCCTGGTGGATACGAGCAGTACTTC.

The chain joins TRBV10-3 to TRBJ1-1; D is unclear. Trimming pared 4 bases from V and 3 bases from J, leaving 9 bases between. This CDR3 contains 13 residues. In germline, CDR1 is ENHRY, CDR2 SYGVKD. CDR3 sequence: CAISAGFDTEAFF. In nucleotides, the CDR3 is TGTGCCATCAGTGCTGGTTTTGACACTGAAGCTTTCTTT.

V and J are TRBV10-3 and TRBJ2-5; 13 bases line up with TRBD2. In germline, CDR1 is ENHRY, CDR2 SYGVKD. This CDR3 contains 15 residues. V shed 6 bases, J shed 5 bases, and the junction held 6 bases outside the gene matches. This CDR3 reads CAISALAGGFETQYF. In DNA form, the CDR3 reads TGTGCCATCAGCGCACTAGCGGGGGGGTTCGAGACCCAGTACTTC.

This clone turned up a few times. The chain has TRBV7-9 and TRBJ1-5; D is uncertain. The ends were cut back, 2 bases at V and 5 bases at J, with 7 bases in the middle. The CDR3 is 13 residues long. CDR1 and CDR2 from the germline V gene are SEHNR and FQNEAQ (reference sequence). This CDR3 is CASSLMEHQPQHF. The CDR3 nucleotides read TGTGCCAGCAGCTTAATGGAACATCAGCCCCAGCATTTT. Full variable domain (outside the CDR3, taken from reference TRBV7-9 and TRBJ1-5): DTGVSQNPRHKITKRGQNVTFRCDPISEHNRLYWYRQTLGQGPEFLTYFQNEAQLEKSRLLSDRFSAERPKGSFSTLEIQRTEQGDSAMYLCASSLMEHQPQHFGDGTRLSIL.

This clone has only a few counts. This chain uses TRBV7-2 with TRBJ2-6; D is unresolved. This CDR3 contains 14 residues. The V and J ends lost 2 bases and 4 bases respectively, with 6 bases between them. Germline loops: CDR1 SGHTA, CDR2 FQGNSA. The DNA of the CDR3 is TGTGCCAGCAGCTTAAGTCCCGGGGCCAACGTCCTGACTTTC. The encoded protein is CASSLSPGANVLTF.

This clone was picked up a small number of times. The gene calls are TRBV6-1 and TRBJ2-5; D call uncertain. Deletions cut 8 bases from V and 5 bases from J, with 15 bases between. CDR1 and CDR2 from the germline V gene are MNHNS and SASEGT. This CDR3 contains 13 residues. The CDR3 here is CASRLGSVETQYF. The CDR3 DNA reads as TGTGCCAGCCGTCTCGGTTCCGTCGAGACCCAGTACTTC.

V and J are TRBV9 and TRBJ2-7, with a possible D match to TRBD2 (5 bases). Germline loops: CDR1 SGDLS, CDR2 YYNGEE. The CDR3 contains 15 residues. With 0 bases removed from V and 0 bases from J, the gap between germline ends came to 10 bases. The CDR3 nucleotides are TGTGCCAGCAGCGTAGATGCGGGCTACTCCTACGAGCAGTACTTC. Translated: CASSVDAGYSYEQYF. Combining the CDR3 with reference TRBV9 and TRBJ2-7 gives the whole variable domain DSGVTQTPKHLITATGQRVTLRCSPRSGDLSVYWYQQSLDQGLQFLIQYYNGEERAKGNILERFSAQQFPDLHSELNLSSLELGDSALYFCASSVDAGYSYEQYFGPGTRLTVT.

V usage is TRBV25-1 and J usage is TRBJ1-2; D remains ambiguous. The CDR3 runs 14 residues. Trimming left V 2 bases short and J 5 bases short, with 12 bases between. The germline CDR1 and CDR2 sequences are MGHDK and SYGVNS. The DNA for the CDR3 is TGTGCCAGCAGTGAACTTACCAGAGTTTATGGCTACACCTTC. Translating it yields CASSELTRVYGYTF.

This clone was counted only a few times. V gene TRBV30 combines with J gene TRBJ2-3; TRBD2 matches at 12 bases. The ends lost 0 bases at V and 5 bases at J; junction bases unmatched: 3. The CDR3 extends over 15 amino acids. Germline CDR1 is GTSNPN and CDR2 is SVGIG (reference sequence). CDR3 DNA: TGTGCCTGGAGTGTCTCGGGACTAGCGGGAGATACGCAGTATTTT. This encodes CAWSVSGLAGDTQYF.

This clone was observed a few times. The rearrangement links TRBV21-1 to TRBJ1-1. TRBV21-1 is a pseudogene segment. This CDR3 spans 12 amino acids. The CDR3 DNA reads as TGTGCCAGCAGCAAAGGGGAGGGGTACGCTTTCTTT. Amino acids: CASSKGEGYAFF.

The V and J genes are TRBV28 and TRBJ1-1; 8 nucleotides align to TRBD1. The germline V gene encodes CDR1 MDHEN and CDR2 SYDVKM. The length of the CDR3 is 16 residues. The J segment lost 1 base and the V segment lost 1 base, leaving 5 bases of the junction unmatched. CDR3 DNA sequence: TGTGCCAGCAGTTTATTACCCGGACAGGGGAACACTGAAGCTTTCTTT. The encoded protein is CASSLLPGQGNTEAFF.

The chain links TRBV6-6 to TRBJ2-7, with a weak D call TRBD2 (6 bases). This CDR3 spans 15 amino acids. CDR1 is MNHNY, CDR2 SVGAGI, per germline (reference sequence). Trimming left V 6 bases short and J 2 bases short, with 17 bases between. CDR3 sequence: CASRSGGKKAYEQYF. CDR3 sequence (DNA): TGTGCCAGCAGGTCGGGCGGGAAGAAGGCCTACGAGCAGTACTTC.

This clone was seen only a few times. This chain connects TRBV10-2 to TRBJ1-2; a possible D gene is TRBD1 (6 bases). The V gene's germline CDR1 is WSHSY and CDR2 SAAADI. The germline V and J ends were trimmed by 2 bases and 4 bases, with 14 bases remaining between them. There are 15 residues in the CDR3. The CDR3 loop reads CASSEDDRRGYGYTF. DNA for the CDR3: TGCGCCAGCAGTGAGGATGACAGGAGGGGCTATGGCTACACCTTC.

This clone came up a few times. The chain couples TRBV29-1 to TRBJ1-5; D possibly corresponds to TRBD1 (5 bases). Trimming took off 4 bases at V and 0 bases at J, with 10 bases between the two ends. The germline V gene encodes CDR1 SQVTM and CDR2 ANQGSEA. The CDR3 consists of 14 residues. The DNA of the CDR3 is TGCAGCGTTGCTGGAGGGGATAGCAATCAGCCCCAGCATTTT. Protein product: CSVAGGDSNQPQHF.

The table lists this clone with a few counts. The chain couples TRBV29-1 to TRBJ2-7; 11 positions agree with TRBD2. CDR3 length: 12 residues. CDR1 is SQVTM, CDR2 ANQGSEA, per germline. CDR3 nucleotides: TGCAGTGCGGGACTAGCGGCCTACGAGCAGTACTTC. It translates to CSAGLAAYEQYF.

This clone turned up a few times. The chain couples TRBV5-1 to TRBJ2-1, with D perhaps TRBD1 (5 bases). The CDR3 has 16 amino acids. Per the germline V gene, CDR1 is SGHRS and CDR2 is YFSETQ. Trimming took 1 base from V and 0 from J, leaving 11 bases between them. The CDR3 DNA reads TGCGCCAGCAGCTTGACAGGCCTAAGCTCCTACAATGAGCAGTTCTTC. Translating gives CASSLTGLSSYNEQFF.

This clone occurred many times. The J gene is TRBJ2-3, the V gene TRBV10-3; D is undetermined. The germline CDR1 and CDR2 sequences are ENHRY and SYGVKD. The ends were cut back, 11 bases at V and 0 bases at J, with 6 bases in the middle. The length of the CDR3 is 11 residues. CDR3 amino acids: CAVKSTDTQYF. The CDR3 DNA follows: TGTGCCGTCAAGAGCACAGATACGCAGTATTTT.

This clone was detected a few times. The genes are TRBV9 and TRBJ2-3; D unresolved. Germline loops: CDR1 SGDLS, CDR2 YYNGEE. The V gene lost 0 bases and the J gene lost 1 base, with 12 bases spanning the gap. The CDR3 length is 16 residues. CDR3 in amino acids: CASSVDPVLGTDTQYF. Written as DNA, the CDR3 is TGTGCCAGCAGCGTAGACCCGGTGCTGGGCACAGATACGCAGTATTTT.

This clone has more than one count but fewer than ten. The chain links TRBV5-1 to TRBJ2-3; 8 bases agree with TRBD2. J lost 12 bases, V lost 1 base, and 4 bases had no gene match. Germline CDR1 and CDR2: SGHRS and YFSETQ. There are 12 residues in the CDR3. For the CDR3, the DNA is TGCGCCAGCAGCTTGTATAGCGGGGCTCAGTATTTT. As protein: CASSLYSGAQYF.